Presented here are 10 T cell receptor beta chains from one specimen sequenced in a study of T cells expressing NK-cell markers. TCRdb reprocessed the 5' RACE reads; each CDR3 protein has one entry and no DNA is given. The ten most abundant clones cover about 7.3% of a sample with 400,000 to 500,000 distinct CDR3 sequences. Specimen: blood T cells: a sorted CD56 or NKG2C T cell subset, CD4+ or CD8+ T cells, or bulk PBMC T cells (not recorded which). Every receptor here comes from a woman aged 18 to 75 in good health.

V gene TRBV14 combines with J gene TRBJ2-1; the D gene TCRdb calls, TRBD1, cannot be checked with no DNA. The CDR3 covers 16 residues. Germline lookup yields CDR1 SGHDN and CDR2 FVKESK. The CDR3 is CASSQSGGGDFNEQFF.

The rearrangement joins TRBV28 to TRBJ2-5; TCRdb calls TRBD2, which cannot be checked without DNA. Germline CDR1 is MDHEN and CDR2 is SYDVKM. CDR3 length equals 14 residues. CDR3 loop: CASRILADQETQYF. Variable domain in full (rest from reference TRBV28 and TRBJ2-5): DVKVTQSSRYLVKRTGEKVFLECVQDMDHENMFWYRQDPGLGLRLIYFSYDVKMKEKGDIPEGYSVSREKKERFSLILESASTNQTSMYLCASRILADQETQYFGPGTRLLVL.

CDR3 protein: CASSLRRPNEKLFF. The rearrangement links TRBV11-2 to TRBJ1-4. This CDR3 contains 14 residues. In germline, CDR1 is SGHAT, CDR2 FQNNGV. Using reference TRBV11-2 and TRBJ1-4 for the parts outside the CDR3, the full variable domain is EAGVAQSPRYKIIEKRQSVAFWCNPISGHATLYWYQQILGQGPKLLIQFQNNGVVDDSQLPKDRFSAERLKGVDSTLKIQPAKLEDSAVYLCASSLRRPNEKLFFGSGTQLSVL.

The chain has TRBV29-1 and TRBJ2-5; TCRdb lists TRBD2, though no DNA is available to test this call. This CDR3 comprises 14 residues. Germline assignment: CDR1 SQVTM and CDR2 ANQGSEA. The CDR3 loop is CSVVSGNFGETQYF.

V gene TRBV4-3 combines with J gene TRBJ2-1; TCRdb designates TRBD1, a call that cannot be tested without DNA. The CDR3 contains 17 residues. In germline, CDR1 is LGHNA, CDR2 YSLEER. The chain's CDR3 is CASSPGTPAGSYNEQFF.

This sequence joins TRBV4-3 and TRBJ2-3; checking the TCRdb D call of TRBD1 is not possible without DNA. Looked up from germline, CDR1 is LGHNA and CDR2 is YSLEER. The CDR3 is 19 residues long. The CDR3 region is CASSQDRPERGPGTDTQYF.

The V and J genes are TRBV12-3 or TRBV12-4 and TRBJ2-2. The CDR3 covers 16 residues. The CDR3 loop reads CASSLITPDLTGELFF.

This chain uses TRBV7-3 with TRBJ2-1; TCRdb gives TRBD1 as the D gene, but with no DNA this cannot be confirmed. Germline V gives CDR1 SGHTA, CDR2 FQGTGA. The CDR3 totals 18 residues. The CDR3 region is CASSPVVFTGALGNEQFF.

The V gene is TRBV4-3, the J gene TRBJ1-6. Germline V gene lookup returns CDR1 LGHNA and CDR2 YSLEER. CDR3 length: 15 residues. CDR3 residues: CASSQDQAYNSPLHF.

The chain joins TRBV5-1 to TRBJ2-3; as DNA is missing, the TRBD2 call by TCRdb cannot be tested. This CDR3 region has 11 residues. CDR1 and CDR2 (germline): SGHRS, YFSETQ. CDR3 sequence reads: CASMGPDTQYF. Full variable domain (remainder filled in from reference TRBV5-1 and TRBJ2-3): KAGVTQTPRYLIKTRGQQVTLSCSPISGHRSVSWYQQTPGQGLQFLFEYFSETQRNKGNFPGRFSGRQFSNSRSEMNVSTLELGDSALYLCASMGPDTQYFGPGTRLTVL.